The next 9 T cell receptor beta chains were all read from a single sample in a study of spatial heterogeneity in lung cancer. Described time point: sample taken at primary tumor resection. Without sorting, whole RNA was sequenced from tumor, nontumor lung or frozen PBMC. TCRdb redid the calling of the 5' RACE reads with MiXCR, one entry per CDR3 protein. The sample yields about 48,000 distinct CDR3 sequences, approximately 5.7% seen once. The sequenced sample was PBMCs, obtained at surgery. The receptors originated from a male donor with early-stage non-small cell lung cancer.

In its sample, this clonotype was seen many times. The CDR3 nucleotides read TGCGCCAGCAGGGTCTCCCCTCAAGAGACCCAGTACTTC. Translated: CASRVSPQETQYF. The V gene is TRBV5-1, the J gene TRBJ2-5, with D unclear. CDR1 and CDR2 from the germline V gene are SGHRS and YFSETQ. The CDR3 has 13 amino acids. Trimming took off 5 bases at V and 2 bases at J, with 10 bases between the two ends.

This clonotype was found many times. The chain recombines TRBV20-1 with TRBJ1-1; 7 bases are shared with TRBD1. The V and J ends lost 5 bases and 1 base, in that order; junction bases with no gene match: 10. The CDR3 is 15 amino acids. Per germline, CDR1 DFQATT and CDR2 SNEGSKA (reference sequence). CDR3 sequence reads: CSALTDRLENTEAFF. CDR3 DNA: TGCAGTGCTCTTACGGACAGGCTGGAGAACACTGAAGCTTTCTTT.

This clonotype was counted ten times or more. The chain combines TRBV6-2 or TRBV6-3 with TRBJ2-7; TRBD2 agrees at 8 bases. V dropped 5 bases and J dropped 1; count of bases not matched to a gene: 7. The length of the CDR3 is 15 residues. Germline assignment: CDR1 MNHEY and CDR2 SVGEGT. CDR3 protein: CASSLPGLGSYEQYF. The CDR3 DNA reads TGTGCCAGCAGTCTACCGGGACTAGGATCCTACGAGCAGTACTTC.

The chain is built from TRBV20-1 and TRBJ1-2, with TRBD1 identical over 9 bases. V shed 5 bases, J shed 8 bases, and the junction held 6 bases outside the gene matches. Germline V CDR1 and CDR2: DFQATT, SNEGSKA (reference sequence). The CDR3 loop spans 12 amino acids. CDR3 DNA: TGCAGTGCTCCGGGACAGGGAAGGGGCTACACCTTC. As protein: CSAPGQGRGYTF.

This clonotype showed up many times. The chain employs TRBV5-5 and TRBJ2-3, with D unclear. CDR1 SGHKS and CDR2 YYEKEE come from the germline V gene (reference sequence). The CDR3 loop spans 12 amino acids. V was cut by 3 bases and J by 6 bases, with 8 bases left in between. The CDR3 DNA reads TGTGCCAGCAGCTCACTGACGGATACGCAGTATTTT. Translating gives CASSSLTDTQYF.

In this sample, this clonotype turned up many times. The rearrangement uses TRBV29-1 and TRBJ2-7; 13 positions match TRBD2. Germline trimming cut 6 bases from V and 6 bases from J; bases unmatched to any gene: 5. Germline values: CDR1 SQVTM, CDR2 ANQGSEA. The CDR3 has 13 residues. The CDR3 DNA reads TGCAGCGTCCGGACTAGCGGGAGAAGCGAGCAGTACTTC. Translation: CSVRTSGRSEQYF.

The chain uses TRBV20-1 and TRBJ1-6; D is ambiguous. Trimming took off 4 bases at V and 0 bases at J, with 10 bases between the two ends. Germline V gene sequence: CDR1 DFQATT, CDR2 SNEGSKA (reference sequence). The length of the CDR3 is 15 residues. DNA for the CDR3: TGCAGTGCTATCCAATTTAGCTCCTATAATTCACCCCTCCACTTT. It is translated as CSAIQFSSYNSPLHF.

This clonotype was counted many times. The chain combines TRBV21-1 with TRBJ2-5; whether TRBD2, the table's D call, matches the DNA was not checked. TRBV21-1 is flagged as a pseudogene. The CDR3 is made up of 17 amino acids. The CDR3 bases are TGTGCCAGCAGCAAAAGGTCCCAGCGGGAGGATGAGGAGACCCAGTACTTC. It codes for CASSKRSQREDEETQYF.

The chain uses TRBV6-5 and TRBJ1-1; TRBD1 is a possible D gene (5 bases). The V and J ends lost 2 bases and 6 bases respectively, with 13 bases between them. Germline V gene data show CDR1 as MNHEY and CDR2 as SVGAGI. The CDR3 is 14 amino acids. CDR3 loop: CASSYGGRDAEAFF. For the CDR3, the DNA is TGTGCCAGCAGTTACGGCGGAAGGGACGCTGAAGCTTTCTTT.